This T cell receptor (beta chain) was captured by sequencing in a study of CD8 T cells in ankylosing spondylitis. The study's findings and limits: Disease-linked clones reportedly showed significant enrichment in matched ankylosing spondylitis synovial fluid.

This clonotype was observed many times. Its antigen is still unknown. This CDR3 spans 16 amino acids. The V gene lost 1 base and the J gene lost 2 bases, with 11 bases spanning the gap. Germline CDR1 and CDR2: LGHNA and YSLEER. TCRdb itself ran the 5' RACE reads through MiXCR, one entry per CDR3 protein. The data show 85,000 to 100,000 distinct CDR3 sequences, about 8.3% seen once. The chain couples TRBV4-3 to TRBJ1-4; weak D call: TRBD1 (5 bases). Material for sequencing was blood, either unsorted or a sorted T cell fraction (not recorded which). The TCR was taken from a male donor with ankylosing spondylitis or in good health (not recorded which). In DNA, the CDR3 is TGCGCCAGCAGCCAAGCACCGGAGGGGACTAATGAAAAACTGTTTTTT. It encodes CASSQAPEGTNEKLFF.